Listed below are T cell receptor beta chains from one sample, sequenced in a study of regulatory T cells in long-lasting Graves disease. TCRdb re-called the multiplex PCR reads with MiXCR, one entry per CDR3 protein. The data hold about 240,000 distinct CDR3 sequences, with roughly 21% observed a single time. The material sequenced was peripheral blood mononuclear cells (PBMCs), taken at new diagnosis, from a patient treated with antithyroid drugs. The receptors shown here come from a female donor with Graves disease. The CDR3 runs from the conserved cysteine through the conserved F or W. A D gene is named only where the DNA matches it firmly. The size entry is marked missing in some rows and otherwise reads once, few, many or a size class.

>many|TRBV7-2|TRBJ1-6|-
CASSLGDRLGSPLHF
TGTGCCAGCAGCTTAGGGGACCGATTGGGTTCACCCCTCCACTTT
>many|TRBV6-5|TRBJ2-2|-
CASSYSAGVNTGELFF
TGTGCCAGCAGTTACTCGGCAGGGGTGAACACCGGGGAGCTGTTTTTT
>many|TRBV16|TRBJ1-1|-
CASSPHQNTEAFF
TGTGCCAGCAGTCCCCACCAGAACACTGAAGCTTTCTTT
>-|TRBV10-1|TRBJ2-5|TRBD1
CASSRGLGQETQYF
TGCGCCAGCAGCAGGGGGCTTGGGCAAGAGACCCAGTACTTC
>many|TRBV12-3/TRBV12-4|TRBJ1-1|-
CASSYPWRGVTEAFF
TGTGCCAGCAGTTACCCTTGGAGGGGTGTCACTGAAGCTTTCTTT
>many|TRBV14|TRBJ1-1|TRBD1
CASSRRGQGGTEAFF
TGTGCCAGCAGCCGCCGGGGACAGGGGGGGACTGAAGCTTTCTTT
>-|TRBV19|TRBJ1-4|-
CASSRFAGKNEKLFF
TGTGCCAGTAGCCGATTCGCAGGGAAAAATGAAAAACTGTTTTTT
>-|TRBV2|TRBJ2-1|TRBD2
CASSQLAGAGHNEQFF
TGTGCCAGCAGTCAACTAGCGGGAGCTGGCCACAATGAGCAGTTCTTC
>many|TRBV18|TRBJ2-7|TRBD2
CASSPRAGGSSYEQYF
TGTGCCAGCTCACCACGGGCGGGCGGGAGCTCCTACGAGCAGTACTTC
>many|TRBV2|TRBJ2-7|TRBD1
CASSPGQGFDEQYF
TGTGCCAGCAGTCCGGGACAGGGATTCGACGAGCAGTACTTC
>many|TRBV20-1|TRBJ1-2|TRBD1
CSARTGAGEYGYTF
TGCAGTGCTAGGACAGGGGCCGGGGAGTATGGCTACACCTTC
>many|TRBV20-1|TRBJ2-1|TRBD2
CSAREVFGAGGPYNEQFF
TGCAGTGCTAGAGAGGTGTTCGGAGCGGGAGGGCCCTACAATGAGCAGTTCTTC
>many|TRBV5-1|TRBJ1-1|-
CASSSTLNTEAFF
TGCGCCAGCAGCTCGACCCTGAACACTGAAGCTTTCTTT
>-|TRBV19|TRBJ1-6|TRBD1
CASSTGGSSPLHF
TGTGCCAGTAGCACAGGGGGTTCTTCACCCCTCCACTTT
>many|TRBV3-1|TRBJ2-5|-
CASSLPAGGGPEFGTQYF
TGTGCCAGCAGCCTCCCTGCAGGGGGGGGGCCGGAATTTGGGACCCAGTACTTC
>few|TRBV10-1|TRBJ2-2|TRBD1
CARVTGASGELFF
TGCGCCAGAGTAACAGGGGCATCCGGGGAGCTGTTTTTT
>many|TRBV20-1|TRBJ1-4|TRBD1
CSAELQRQGKEKLFF
TGCAGTGCTGAACTTCAGCGACAGGGAAAAGAAAAACTGTTTTTT
>-|TRBV6-5|TRBJ2-1|TRBD1
CASSYSIVPGGSYNEQFF
TGTGCCAGCAGTTACTCGATAGTTCCAGGGGGCTCCTACAATGAGCAGTTCTTC
>few|TRBV6-4|TRBJ1-1|-
CASRDPTGLRTEAFF
TGTGCCAGCAGGGATCCGACAGGTCTGAGGACTGAAGCTTTCTTT
>many|TRBV18|TRBJ1-1|TRBD1
CASSPSTGTTEAFF
TGTGCCAGCTCACCATCGACAGGGACGACTGAAGCTTTCTTT
>-|TRBV27|TRBJ2-7|-
CAAGGYYEQYF
TGTGCCGCCGGAGGGTACTACGAGCAGTACTTC
>-|TRBV30|TRBJ1-1|TRBD1
CAWVGDSKNTEAFF
TGTGCCTGGGTCGGGGACAGTAAGAACACTGAAGCTTTCTTT
>many|TRBV5-1|TRBJ2-1|TRBD2
CASSLSGTYNEQFF
TGCGCCAGCAGCTTAAGCGGGACTTACAATGAGCAGTTCTTC
>many|TRBV6-2/TRBV6-3|TRBJ1-5|-
CASSYSTVQPQHF
TGTGCCAGCAGTTACTCGACGGTTCAGCCCCAGCATTTT
>-|TRBV5-1|TRBJ2-3|TRBD2
CASSTGLAGASDTQYF
TGCGCCAGCAGCACTGGACTAGCGGGGGCCTCAGATACGCAGTATTTT
>many|TRBV7-9|TRBJ2-6|-
CASSSERTLGAF
TGTGCCAGCAGCTCCGAGAGGACACTGGGGGCTTTC
>many|TRBV12-3/TRBV12-4|TRBJ2-1|-
CASSFGTLSEQFF
TGTGCCAGCAGTTTCGGGACCCTTAGTGAGCAGTTCTTC
>-|TRBV19|TRBJ2-1|TRBD1
CAIRDRATNEQFF
TGTGCCATTCGGGACAGGGCGACCAATGAGCAGTTCTTC
>-|TRBV11-2|TRBJ2-5|TRBD2
CASSHGTSGPETQYF
TGTGCCAGCAGCCACGGGACTAGCGGGCCGGAGACCCAGTACTTC
>many|TRBV6-2/TRBV6-3|TRBJ2-7|TRBD2
CASSYRGRNSYEQYF
TGTGCCAGCAGTTACCGCGGGAGGAACTCCTACGAGCAGTACTTC
>many|TRBV10-3|TRBJ1-2|-
CAISRDLEPNYGYTF
TGTGCCATCAGTCGGGATTTGGAGCCGAACTATGGCTACACCTTC
>many|TRBV6-2/TRBV6-3|TRBJ1-4|-
CASSYSNSLKGEKLFF
TGTGCCAGCAGTTACTCGAATTCTTTAAAAGGGGAAAAACTGTTTTTT
>-|TRBV6-5|TRBJ2-1|TRBD1
CASSYSTGGRIYNEQFF
TGTGCCAGCAGTTACTCCACAGGGGGACGCATCTACAATGAGCAGTTCTTC
>many|TRBV12-3/TRBV12-4|TRBJ1-1|-
CASSFSGGAFF
TGTGCCAGCAGTTTCTCTGGCGGGGCTTTCTTT
>-|TRBV5-6|TRBJ2-5|TRBD1
CASSHRDREETQYF
TGTGCCAGCAGTCACCGCGACAGGGAGGAGACCCAGTACTTC
>many|TRBV24-1|TRBJ2-7|-
CATSDGGDEQYF
TGTGCCACCAGTGATGGGGGCGACGAGCAGTACTTC